This TCR beta chain stems from a study of technical replicates of blood from a handful of donors. The assay was immunoSEQ multiplex PCR, and TCRdb's table has in-frame clones only and misses some. The sample lists tens of thousands of clones, about 90% occurring once. The V end lost 4 bases, the J end lost 3 bases, and 12 bases lay between the germline ends. The CDR3 has 14 residues. CDR1 SQVTM and CDR2 ANQGSEA come from the germline V gene. Source material: T cells isolated from PBMCs. The receptor's source is a human donor in good health. The chain combines TRBV29-1 with TRBJ1-4, with D possibly TRBD1 on 6 matching bases. For the CDR3, the DNA is TGCAGCGTTGCCTGGACAGACCCTAATGAAAAACTGTTTTTT. Translation: CSVAWTDPNEKLFF.